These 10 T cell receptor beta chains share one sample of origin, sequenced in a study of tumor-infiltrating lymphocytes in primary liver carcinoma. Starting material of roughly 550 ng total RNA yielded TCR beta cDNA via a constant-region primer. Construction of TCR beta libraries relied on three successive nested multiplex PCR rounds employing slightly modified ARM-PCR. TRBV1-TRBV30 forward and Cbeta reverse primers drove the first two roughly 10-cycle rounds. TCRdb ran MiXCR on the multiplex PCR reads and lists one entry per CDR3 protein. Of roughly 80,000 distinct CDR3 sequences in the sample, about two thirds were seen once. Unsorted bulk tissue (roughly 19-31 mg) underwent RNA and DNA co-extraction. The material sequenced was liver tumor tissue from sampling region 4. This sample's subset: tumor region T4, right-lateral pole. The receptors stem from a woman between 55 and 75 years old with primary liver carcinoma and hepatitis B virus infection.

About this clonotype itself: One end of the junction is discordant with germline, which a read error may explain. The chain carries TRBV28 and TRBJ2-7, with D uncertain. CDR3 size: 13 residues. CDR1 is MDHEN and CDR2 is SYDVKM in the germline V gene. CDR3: CATSLNSLGEQYF. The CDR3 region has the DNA TGTGCCACCAGTTTGAACAGTTTAGGCGAGCAGTACTTC.

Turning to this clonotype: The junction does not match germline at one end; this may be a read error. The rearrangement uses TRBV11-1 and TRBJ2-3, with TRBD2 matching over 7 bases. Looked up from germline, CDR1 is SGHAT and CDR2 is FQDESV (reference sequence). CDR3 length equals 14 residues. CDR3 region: CAISIRQRAGDFHF. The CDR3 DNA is TGTGCCATCAGCATAAGGCAGCGTGCGGGAGACTTTCACTTT.

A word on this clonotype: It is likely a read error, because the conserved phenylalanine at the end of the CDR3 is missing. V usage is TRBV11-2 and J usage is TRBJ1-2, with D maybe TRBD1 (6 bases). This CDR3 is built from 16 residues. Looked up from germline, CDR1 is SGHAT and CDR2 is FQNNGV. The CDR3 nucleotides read TGTGCCAACAGCCTCGGGACACCGGAGGGGTCCTATGGCTACACCTCC. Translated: CANSLGTPEGSYGYTS.

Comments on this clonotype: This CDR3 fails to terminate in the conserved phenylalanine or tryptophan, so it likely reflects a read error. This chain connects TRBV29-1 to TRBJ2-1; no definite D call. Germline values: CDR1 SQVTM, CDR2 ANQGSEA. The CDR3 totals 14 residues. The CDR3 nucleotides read TGCGGCGTTCATCAGACCGGGTGGTACAATGAGCAGTTCTCC. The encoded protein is CGVHQTGWYNEQFS.

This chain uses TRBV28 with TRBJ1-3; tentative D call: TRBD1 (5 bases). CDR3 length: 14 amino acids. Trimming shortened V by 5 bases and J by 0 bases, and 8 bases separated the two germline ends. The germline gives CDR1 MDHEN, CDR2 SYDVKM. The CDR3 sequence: CASSPGCSGNTIYF. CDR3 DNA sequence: TGTGCCAGCAGTCCAGGGTGCTCTGGAAACACCATATATTTT. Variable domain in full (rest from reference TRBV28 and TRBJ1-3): DVKVTQSSRYLVKRTGEKVFLECVQDMDHENMFWYRQDPGLGLRLIYFSYDVKMKEKGDIPEGYSVSREKKERFSLILESASTNQTSMYLCASSPGCSGNTIYFGEGSWLTVV.

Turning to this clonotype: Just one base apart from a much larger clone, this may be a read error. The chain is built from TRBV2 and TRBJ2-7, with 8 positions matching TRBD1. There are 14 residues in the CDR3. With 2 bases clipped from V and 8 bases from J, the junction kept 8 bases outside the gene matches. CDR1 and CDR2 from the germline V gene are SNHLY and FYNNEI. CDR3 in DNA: TGTGCCAGCAGTGAAAGGGGCAGGGGGCCCAAGCAGTACTTC. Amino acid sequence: CASSERGRGPKQYF.

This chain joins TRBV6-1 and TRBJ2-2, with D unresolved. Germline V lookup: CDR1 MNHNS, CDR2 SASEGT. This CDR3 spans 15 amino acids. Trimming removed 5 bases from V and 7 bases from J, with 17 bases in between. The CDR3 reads CASSFLERRIGELFF. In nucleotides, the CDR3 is TGTGCCAGCAGTTTCTTGGAGAGACGCATCGGGGAGCTGTTTTTT.

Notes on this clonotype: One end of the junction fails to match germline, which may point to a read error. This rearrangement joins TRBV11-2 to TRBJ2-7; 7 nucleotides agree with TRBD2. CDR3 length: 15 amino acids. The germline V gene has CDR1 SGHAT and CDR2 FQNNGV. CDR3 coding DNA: TGTGCCAGCACCTTAGATCCTGCGGGGGCCTACGAGCAGTACTTC. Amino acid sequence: CASTLDPAGAYEQYF.

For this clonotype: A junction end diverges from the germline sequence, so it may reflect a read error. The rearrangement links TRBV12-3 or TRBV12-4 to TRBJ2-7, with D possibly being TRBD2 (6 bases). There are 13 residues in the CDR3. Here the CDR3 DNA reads TGTGCAAGCAGGAGGGACGCAGTCTACGAGCAGTACTTC. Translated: CASRRDAVYEQYF.

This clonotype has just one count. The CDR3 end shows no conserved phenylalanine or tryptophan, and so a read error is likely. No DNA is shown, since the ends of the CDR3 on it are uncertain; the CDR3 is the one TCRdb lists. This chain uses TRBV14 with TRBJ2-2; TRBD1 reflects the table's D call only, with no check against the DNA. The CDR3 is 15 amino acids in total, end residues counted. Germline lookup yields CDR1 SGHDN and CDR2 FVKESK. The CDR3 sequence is CASSQVEGRTGELIY.